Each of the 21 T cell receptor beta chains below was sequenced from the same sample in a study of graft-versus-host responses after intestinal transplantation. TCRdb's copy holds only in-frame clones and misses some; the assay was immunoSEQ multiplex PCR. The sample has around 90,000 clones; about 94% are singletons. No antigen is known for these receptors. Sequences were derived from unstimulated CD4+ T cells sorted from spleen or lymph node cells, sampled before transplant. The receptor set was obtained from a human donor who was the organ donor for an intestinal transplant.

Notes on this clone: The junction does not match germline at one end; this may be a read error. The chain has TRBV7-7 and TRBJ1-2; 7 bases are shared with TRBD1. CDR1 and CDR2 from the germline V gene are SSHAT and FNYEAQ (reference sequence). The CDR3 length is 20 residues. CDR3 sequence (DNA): TGTGCTAGCAGCTTGTGGGACAGCTCTATAACAACGGTGGGTCGCTATGGCTACACCTTC. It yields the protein CASSLWDSSITTVGRYGYTF.

The CDR3 region is CASSLQLFPGRANTGELFF. The CDR3 nucleotides read TGTGCCAGCAGCTTGCAGCTCTTCCCCGGAAGAGCGAACACCGGGGAGCTGTTTTTT. V usage is TRBV7-3 and J usage is TRBJ2-2; D remains ambiguous. The CDR3 totals 19 residues. Trimming stripped 3 bases from V and 0 bases from J, with 20 bases between. CDR1 is SGHTA and CDR2 is FQGTGA in the germline V gene.

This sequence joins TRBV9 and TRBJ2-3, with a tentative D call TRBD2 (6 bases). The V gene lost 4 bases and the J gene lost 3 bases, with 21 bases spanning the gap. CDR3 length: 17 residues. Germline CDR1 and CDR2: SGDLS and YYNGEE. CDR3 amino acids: CASSKTYPGLSTDTQYF. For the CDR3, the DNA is TGTGCCAGCAGCAAGACCTACCCGGGACTTTCAACAGATACGCAGTATTTT. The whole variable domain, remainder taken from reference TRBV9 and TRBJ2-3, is DSGVTQTPKHLITATGQRVTLRCSPRSGDLSVYWYQQSLDQGLQFLIQYYNGEERAKGNILERFSAQQFPDLHSELNLSSLELGDSALYFCASSKTYPGLSTDTQYFGPGTRLTVL.

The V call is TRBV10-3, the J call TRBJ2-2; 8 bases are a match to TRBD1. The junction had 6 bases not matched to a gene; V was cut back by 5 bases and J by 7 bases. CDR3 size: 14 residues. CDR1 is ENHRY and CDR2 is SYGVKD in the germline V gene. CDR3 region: CAISSDRGYGELFF. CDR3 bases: TGTGCCATCAGTTCCGACAGGGGCTACGGGGAGCTGTTTTTT.

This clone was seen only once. The DNA for the CDR3 is TGTGCCAGCAGTTCCCGGGCAGATACGCAGTATTTT. Residues: CASSSRADTQYF. The chain couples TRBV28 to TRBJ2-3, with D unclear. CDR1 and CDR2 (germline): MDHEN, SYDVKM. V lost 4 bases, J lost 4 bases, and 6 bases lay in between. This CDR3 has 12 amino acids. The variable domain in full, with the rest retrieved from reference TRBV28 and TRBJ2-3, is DVKVTQSSRYLVKRTGEKVFLECVQDMDHENMFWYRQDPGLGLRLIYFSYDVKMKEKGDIPEGYSVSREKKERFSLILESASTNQTSMYLCASSSRADTQYFGPGTRLTVL.

CDR3 bases: TGTGCCAGCAGTCGCCCGGACATTTCCAATCAGCCCCAGCATTTT. This encodes CASSRPDISNQPQHF. The chain is built from TRBV6-6 and TRBJ1-5, with D possibly being TRBD1 (5 bases). Germline lookup yields CDR1 MNHNY and CDR2 SVGAGI (reference sequence). The CDR3 consists of 15 residues. V was pared by 5 bases and J by 3 bases, with 14 bases between.

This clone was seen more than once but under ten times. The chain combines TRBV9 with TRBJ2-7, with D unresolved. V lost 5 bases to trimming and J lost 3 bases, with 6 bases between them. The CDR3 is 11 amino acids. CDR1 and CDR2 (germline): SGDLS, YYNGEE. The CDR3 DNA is TGTGCCAGCAGGGGTTACTACGAGCAGTACTTC. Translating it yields CASRGYYEQYF. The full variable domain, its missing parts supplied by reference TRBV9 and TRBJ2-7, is DSGVTQTPKHLITATGQRVTLRCSPRSGDLSVYWYQQSLDQGLQFLIQYYNGEERAKGNILERFSAQQFPDLHSELNLSSLELGDSALYFCASRGYYEQYFGPGTRLTVT.

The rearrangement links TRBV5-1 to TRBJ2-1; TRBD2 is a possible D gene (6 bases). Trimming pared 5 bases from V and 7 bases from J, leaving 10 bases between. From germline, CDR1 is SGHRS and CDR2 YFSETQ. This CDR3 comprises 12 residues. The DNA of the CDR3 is TGCGCCAGCAGTGCGGAGGGGAATGAGCAGTTCTTC. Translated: CASSAEGNEQFF. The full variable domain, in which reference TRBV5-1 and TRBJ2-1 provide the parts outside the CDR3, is KAGVTQTPRYLIKTRGQQVTLSCSPISGHRSVSWYQQTPGQGLQFLFEYFSETQRNKGNFPGRFSGRQFSNSRSEMNVSTLELGDSALYLCASSAEGNEQFFGPGTRLTVL.

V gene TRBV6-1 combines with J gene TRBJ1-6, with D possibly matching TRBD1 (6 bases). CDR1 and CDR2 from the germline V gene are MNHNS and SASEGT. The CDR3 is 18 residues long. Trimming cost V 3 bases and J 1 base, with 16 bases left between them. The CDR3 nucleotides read TGTGCCAGCAGTGAGAAAACAGGGAAGGAATCCTATAATTCACCCCTCCACTTT. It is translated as CASSEKTGKESYNSPLHF.

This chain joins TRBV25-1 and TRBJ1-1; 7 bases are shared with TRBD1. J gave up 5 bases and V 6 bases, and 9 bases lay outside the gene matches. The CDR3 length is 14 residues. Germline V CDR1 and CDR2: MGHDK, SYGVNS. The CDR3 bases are TGTGCCAGCAGCGAGCGAGGGGGCCGGACTGAAGCTTTCTTT. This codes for CASSERGGRTEAFF. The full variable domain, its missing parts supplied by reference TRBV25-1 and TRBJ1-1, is EADIYQTPRYLVIGTGKKITLECSQTMGHDKMYWYQQDPGMELHLIHYSYGVNSTEKGDLSSESTVSRIRTEHFPLTLESARPSHTSQYLCASSERGGRTEAFFGQGTRLTVV.

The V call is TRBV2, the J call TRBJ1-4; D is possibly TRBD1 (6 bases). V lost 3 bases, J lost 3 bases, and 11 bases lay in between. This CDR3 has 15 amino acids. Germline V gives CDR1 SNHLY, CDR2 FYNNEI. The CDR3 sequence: CASSEIRGANEKLFF. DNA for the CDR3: TGTGCCAGCAGTGAGATCAGGGGAGCTAATGAAAAACTGTTTTTT.

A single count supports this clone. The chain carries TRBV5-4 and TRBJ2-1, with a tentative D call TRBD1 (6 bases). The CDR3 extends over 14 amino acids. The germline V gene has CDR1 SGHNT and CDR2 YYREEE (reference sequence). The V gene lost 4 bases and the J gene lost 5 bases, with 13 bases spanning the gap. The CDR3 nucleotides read TGTGCCAGCAGCAAAAGGACAGAAAACAATGAGCAGTTCTTC. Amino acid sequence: CASSKRTENNEQFF.

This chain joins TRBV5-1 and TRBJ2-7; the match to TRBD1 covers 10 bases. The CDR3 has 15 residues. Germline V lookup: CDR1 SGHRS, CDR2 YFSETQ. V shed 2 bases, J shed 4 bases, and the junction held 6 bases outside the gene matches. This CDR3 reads CASSFGTGAFYEQYF. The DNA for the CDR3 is TGCGCCAGCAGCTTCGGGACAGGGGCTTTTTACGAGCAGTACTTC.

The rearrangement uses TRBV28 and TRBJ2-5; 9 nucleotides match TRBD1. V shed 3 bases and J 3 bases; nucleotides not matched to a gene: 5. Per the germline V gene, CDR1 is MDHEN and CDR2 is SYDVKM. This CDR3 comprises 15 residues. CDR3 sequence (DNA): TGTGCCAGCAGTTTGATTGGACAGGGGAAAGAGACCCAGTACTTC. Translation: CASSLIGQGKETQYF.

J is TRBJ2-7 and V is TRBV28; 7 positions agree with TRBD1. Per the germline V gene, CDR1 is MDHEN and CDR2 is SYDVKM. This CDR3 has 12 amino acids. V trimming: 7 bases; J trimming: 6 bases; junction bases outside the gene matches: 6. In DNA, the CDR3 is TGTGCCAGCATGGTAGGGGGCGCCGAGCAGTACTTC. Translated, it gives CASMVGGAEQYF.

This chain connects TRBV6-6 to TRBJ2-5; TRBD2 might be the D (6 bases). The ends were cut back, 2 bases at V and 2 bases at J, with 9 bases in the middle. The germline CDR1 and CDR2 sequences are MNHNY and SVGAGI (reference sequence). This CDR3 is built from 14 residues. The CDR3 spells CASSYRGGQETQYF. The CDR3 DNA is TGTGCCAGCAGTTACAGGGGAGGTCAAGAGACCCAGTACTTC.

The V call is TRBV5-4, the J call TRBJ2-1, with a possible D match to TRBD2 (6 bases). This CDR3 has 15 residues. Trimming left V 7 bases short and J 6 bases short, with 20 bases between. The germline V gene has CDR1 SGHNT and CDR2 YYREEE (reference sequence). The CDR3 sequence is CASLAPGLGGNEQFF. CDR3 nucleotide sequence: TGTGCCAGCCTCGCCCCGGGCCTGGGGGGCAATGAGCAGTTCTTC.

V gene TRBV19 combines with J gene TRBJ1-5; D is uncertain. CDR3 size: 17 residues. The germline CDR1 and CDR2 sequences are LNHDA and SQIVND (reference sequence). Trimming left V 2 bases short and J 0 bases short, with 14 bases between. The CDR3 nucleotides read TGTGCCAGTAGTATAACGAGGGAAATCTATAGCAATCAGCCCCAGCATTTT. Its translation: CASSITREIYSNQPQHF.

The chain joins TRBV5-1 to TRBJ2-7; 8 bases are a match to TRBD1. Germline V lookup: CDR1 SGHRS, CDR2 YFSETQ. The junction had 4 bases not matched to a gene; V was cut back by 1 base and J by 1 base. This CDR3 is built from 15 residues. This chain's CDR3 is CASSLPGGPSYEQYF. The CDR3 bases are TGCGCCAGCAGCTTGCCAGGGGGCCCATCCTACGAGCAGTACTTC.

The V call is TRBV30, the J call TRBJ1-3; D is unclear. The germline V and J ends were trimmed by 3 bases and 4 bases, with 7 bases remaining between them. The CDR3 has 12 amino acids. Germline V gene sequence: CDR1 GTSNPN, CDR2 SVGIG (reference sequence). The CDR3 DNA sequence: TGTGCCTGGAGCTGGACGGGAAACACCATATATTTT. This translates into CAWSWTGNTIYF.

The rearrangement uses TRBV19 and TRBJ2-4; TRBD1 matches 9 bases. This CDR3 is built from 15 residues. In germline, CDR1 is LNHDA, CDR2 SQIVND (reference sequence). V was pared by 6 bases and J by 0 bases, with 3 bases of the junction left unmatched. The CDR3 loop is CASSPTGGAKNIQYF. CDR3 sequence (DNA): TGTGCCAGTAGCCCGACAGGGGGAGCCAAAAACATTCAGTACTTC.